Listed below are T cell receptor beta chains from one sample, sequenced in a study of T cells in Graves' hyperthyroidism and ophthalmopathy. TCRdb ran MiXCR on the multiplex PCR reads and lists one entry per CDR3 protein. The sample includes roughly 290,000 distinct CDR3 sequences, approximately 17% seen only once; the top ten take roughly 53%. The sample taken for sequencing was blood. These receptors all come from a woman aged 55-70 years with Graves' ophthalmopathy. The CDR3 runs from the conserved cysteine through the conserved F or W. Fields, in order: CDR3 protein, CDR3 DNA, clone size, J gene, CDR3 length, D gene, V gene. A D gene is named only where the DNA matches it firmly. The listing skips clone size in some rows; elsewhere it reads once, few, many or a size class.

CASSGDQPQHF	TGTGCCAGCAGTGGTGATCAGCCCCAGCATTTT	many	TRBJ1-5	11	-	TRBV2
CASSFGRDQPQHF	TGTGCCAGCAGCTTTGGGCGGGACCAGCCCCAGCATTTT	few	TRBJ1-5	13	-	TRBV7-2
CASPDSNEQFF	TGCGCCAGCCCTGATTCCAATGAGCAGTTCTTC	many	TRBJ2-1	11	-	TRBV5-1
CASSLDSVGWSSYNEQFF	TGCGCCAGCAGCTTGGATAGTGTGGGTTGGAGCTCCTACAATGAGCAGTTCTTC	-	TRBJ2-1	18	-	TRBV5-1
CASSVSVYNEQFF	TGTGCCAGCAGTGTGAGTGTTTACAATGAGCAGTTCTTC	many	TRBJ2-1	13	-	TRBV2
CASSIIGHHDQTGASLNNEQFF	TGTGCCAGCAGTATTATTGGCCATCACGACCAGACAGGGGCATCTCTTAACAATGAGCAGTTCTTC	many	TRBJ2-1	22	TRBD1	TRBV12-3/TRBV12-4
CASSPFGGAGTDTQYF	TGTGCCAGCTCACCATTCGGGGGCGCCGGCACAGATACGCAGTATTTT	few	TRBJ2-3	16	-	TRBV18
CASSDGRYGYTF	TGTGCCAGCAGTGACGGGAGGTATGGCTACACCTTC	few	TRBJ1-2	12	-	TRBV25-1
CSCHPGTRAGYGYTF	TGCAGTTGCCACCCCGGGACACGGGCGGGGTATGGCTACACCTTC	few	TRBJ1-2	15	-	TRBV20-1
CASSLLGANDEQFF	TGCGCCAGCAGCTTGCTGGGGGCTAATGATGAGCAGTTCTTC	many	TRBJ2-1	14	-	TRBV5-1
CATSDSRQGSYEQYF	TGTGCCACCAGTGACTCCCGACAGGGGTCCTACGAGCAGTACTTC	-	TRBJ2-7	15	TRBD1	TRBV24-1
CSAMGTAHANSNQPQHF	TGCAGTGCTATGGGGACAGCACACGCGAATAGCAATCAGCCCCAGCATTTT	many	TRBJ1-5	17	TRBD1	TRBV20-1
CASTIAGGRELFF	TGTGCCAGCACCATAGCGGGGGGCAGGGAGCTGTTTTTT	-	TRBJ2-2	13	TRBD2	TRBV12-3/TRBV12-4
CASSLYRVSEYGYTF	TGTGCCAGCAGCTTGTACAGGGTCTCGGAATATGGCTACACCTTC	many	TRBJ1-2	15	-	TRBV7-2
CASSFPVTGGTEAFF	TGTGCCAGCAGTTTCCCTGTTACAGGGGGTACTGAAGCTTTCTTT	many	TRBJ1-1	15	TRBD1	TRBV28
CASSLDANYGYTF	TGTGCCAGCAGTTTGGATGCTAACTATGGCTACACCTTC	many	TRBJ1-2	13	-	TRBV6-2/TRBV6-3
CASSDGTGRTGELFF	TGTGCCAGCAGCGACGGGACAGGGAGGACCGGGGAGCTGTTTTTT	-	TRBJ2-2	15	TRBD1	TRBV7-9
CASSLGESDNQPQHF	TGTGCCAGCAGCTTAGGTGAGAGCGATAATCAGCCCCAGCATTTT	-	TRBJ1-5	15	-	TRBV5-8